The 32 T cell receptor beta chains presented below share a single source sample, sequenced in a study of Graves' ophthalmopathy and Graves' hyperthyroidism (dated by TCRdb to 2016 to 2018). Sequencing was carried out with an Illumina HiSeq 2000. TCR beta CDR3 regions were amplified from RNA transcripts for repertoire sequencing. A first-round RT-PCR used HTBI primers with the Qiagen OneStep RT-PCR kit, followed by a second-round multiplex PCR, size selection and purification. The public reads were reprocessed in TCRdb via fastp at Q25 and MiXCR, keeping in-frame beta chains. Rows are unified per CDR3 protein, each entry keeping the most common DNA and genes. A total of around 1.1 million distinct CDR3 sequences appear in this sample, about 38% of them only once. The biggest ten clones account for around 10% of the sample. The sequenced sample consisted of peripheral blood or thyroid tissue (not recorded which). The receptors were sampled from an adult man with Graves' hyperthyroidism.

The table lists this clonotype with many counts. The chain has TRBV2 and TRBJ2-7, with 8 positions matching TRBD2. Unmatched junction bases numbered 6, after V lost 8 bases and J lost 0 bases. There are 14 residues in the CDR3. Germline loops: CDR1 SNHLY, CDR2 FYNNEI. In nucleotides, the CDR3 is TGTGCCAGCGTGCAAAGCGGGAGCTCCTACGAGCAGTACTTC. This codes for CASVQSGSSYEQYF.

This clonotype was seen a handful of times. The V and J genes are TRBV6-5 and TRBJ2-5; TRBD2 agrees at 11 bases. Trimming cost V 4 bases and J 5 bases; bases outside gene matches: 15. Germline V gene data show CDR1 as MNHEY and CDR2 as SVGAGI. The CDR3 is 18 amino acids. The CDR3 spells CASSLGAGTSGTRETQYF. The CDR3 bases are TGTGCCAGCAGTTTGGGGGCCGGGACTAGCGGAACCCGGGAGACCCAGTACTTC.

The chain couples TRBV2 to TRBJ2-7, with 7 bases fitting TRBD2. Trimming took 7 bases from V and 2 from J; bases not matched to a gene: 2. Germline lookup yields CDR1 SNHLY and CDR2 FYNNEI. CDR3 length: 12 residues. The CDR3 loop is CASTSGPYEQYF. CDR3 DNA: TGTGCCAGCACTAGCGGACCCTACGAGCAGTACTTC. Variable domain in full (rest from reference TRBV2 and TRBJ2-7): EPEVTQTPSHQVTQMGQEVILRCVPISNHLYFYWYRQILGQKVEFLVSFYNNEISEKSEIFDDQFSVERPDGSNFTLKIRSTKLEDSAMYFCASTSGPYEQYFGPGTRLTVT.

This clonotype was recorded many times. CDR3 amino acids: CASSYSGQGTETQYF. The CDR3 nucleotides read TGTGCCAGCAGTTACTCGGGTCAGGGGACGGAGACCCAGTACTTC. The chain uses TRBV6-5 and TRBJ2-5; maybe TRBD1 (6 bases). CDR1 is MNHEY and CDR2 is SVGAGI in the germline V gene. The V end lost 0 bases, the J end lost 5 bases, and 13 bases lay between the germline ends. There are 15 residues in the CDR3.

The rearrangement joins TRBV25-1 to TRBJ1-4; TRBD1 matches 9 bases. V was clipped by 1 base and J by 6 bases; unmatched bases: 3. Germline V gives CDR1 MGHDK, CDR2 SYGVNS. The CDR3 runs 15 residues. The CDR3: CASSEWGTGYEKLFF. The CDR3 nucleotides are TGTGCCAGCAGTGAATGGGGGACAGGGTATGAAAAACTGTTTTTT.

This clonotype occurred a few times. The rearrangement uses TRBV11-2 and TRBJ2-7; TRBD1 agrees at 9 bases. Germline CDR1 SGHAT, CDR2 FQNNGV. CDR3 length: 16 amino acids. With V trimmed by 0 bases and J by 2 bases, 5 bases remained unmatched. The CDR3 DNA follows: TGTGCCAGCAGCTTAGAGGGGGACAGGGACGCCTACGAGCAGTACTTC. This sequence encodes CASSLEGDRDAYEQYF.

This clonotype was detected many times. The gene calls are TRBV24-1 and TRBJ1-2; D gene ambiguous. The germline CDR1 and CDR2 sequences are KGHDR and SFDVKD. V was cut by 2 bases and J by 2 bases, with 2 bases left in between. This CDR3 region has 12 residues. For the CDR3, the DNA is TGTGCCACCAGTGATTACAACTATGGCTACACCTTC. It translates to CATSDYNYGYTF.

The V gene is TRBV15, the J gene TRBJ2-5, with a weak D call TRBD1 (7 bases). V lost 3 bases to trimming and J lost 1 base, with 12 bases between them. This CDR3 region has 15 residues. CDR1 is LNHNV and CDR2 is YYDKDF in the germline V gene (reference sequence). The CDR3: CATSSGGTVQETQYF. CDR3 DNA sequence: TGTGCCACCAGCAGCGGCGGGACAGTCCAAGAGACCCAGTACTTC. The entire variable domain, with the rest obtained from reference TRBV15 and TRBJ2-5, is as follows: DAMVIQNPRYQVTQFGKPVTLSCSQTLNHNVMYWYQQKSSQAPKLLFHYYDKDFNNEADTPDNFQSRRPNTSFCFLDIRSPGLGDTAMYLCATSSGGTVQETQYFGPGTRLLVL.

Here the CDR3 reads CASSSRDRGDGYTF. In nucleotides, the CDR3 is TGTGCCAGCAGCTCACGGGACAGAGGCGATGGCTACACCTTC. The chain couples TRBV7-9 to TRBJ1-2, with 7 bases matching TRBD1. Germline trimming cut 4 bases from V and 6 bases from J; bases unmatched to any gene: 8. Germline values: CDR1 SEHNR, CDR2 FQNEAQ (reference sequence). The CDR3 is 14 residues long.

This clonotype was detected ten times or more. The rearrangement joins TRBV9 to TRBJ1-2, with TRBD1 as a possible D gene (5 bases). CDR3 length: 15 amino acids. The germline CDR1 and CDR2 sequences are SGDLS and YYNGEE. The V end was cut by 0 bases, the J end by 0 bases, with 9 bases between. CDR3 amino acids: CASSVAGKTNYGYTF. The CDR3 region has the DNA TGTGCCAGCAGCGTAGCAGGGAAGACTAACTATGGCTACACCTTC.

The CDR3 loop is CSASWRGAGQINYGYTF. For the CDR3, the DNA is TGCAGTGCTAGTTGGCGGGGGGCAGGGCAAATTAACTATGGCTACACCTTC. The chain links TRBV20-1 to TRBJ1-2; maybe TRBD1 (6 bases). CDR1 DFQATT and CDR2 SNEGSKA come from the germline V gene (reference sequence). The CDR3 sequence is 17 residues long. V shed 3 bases and J shed 1 base, with 21 bases lying between them.

Comment on this clonotype: This sequence may be a read error, since a much larger clone differs from it by one base. This chain links TRBV6-6 with TRBJ2-5; TRBD1 aligns across 10 bases. This CDR3 is 14 amino acids long. Trimming removed 8 bases from V and 5 bases from J; junction bases left unmatched: 8. Germline lookup yields CDR1 MNHNY and CDR2 SVGAGI (reference sequence). CDR3 in DNA: TGTGCCAGCGGTCCAGGACAGGGGGTTGAGACCCAGTACTTC. This encodes CASGPGQGVETQYF.

This clonotype has at least ten counts. The chain is built from TRBV5-1 and TRBJ2-5; D possibly corresponds to TRBD2 (6 bases). The germline gives CDR1 SGHRS, CDR2 YFSETQ. This CDR3 is built from 15 residues. The V and J ends lost 4 bases and 2 bases respectively, with 15 bases between them. The CDR3 spells CASSTGLPDQETQYF. As DNA, the CDR3 is TGCGCCAGCAGCACCGGACTACCTGATCAAGAGACCCAGTACTTC.

The chain employs TRBV19 and TRBJ2-7, with 7 bases fitting TRBD2. V gave up 5 bases and J gave up 3 bases; unmatched junction bases: 7. Germline V lookup: CDR1 LNHDA, CDR2 SQIVND (reference sequence). This CDR3 spans 14 amino acids. CDR3 sequence: CASSPPGLDYEQYF. In DNA form, the CDR3 reads TGTGCCAGTAGTCCCCCTGGACTAGACTACGAGCAGTACTTC.

The gene calls are TRBV5-1 and TRBJ1-2; tentative D call: TRBD1 (6 bases). Trimming pared 5 bases from V and 5 bases from J, leaving 19 bases between. The V gene's germline CDR1 is SGHRS and CDR2 YFSETQ. The length of the CDR3 is 15 residues. The CDR3 nucleotides are TGCGCCAGCAGGGGGGCCACGACGGTCGATTATGGCTACACCTTC. Amino acids: CASRGATTVDYGYTF.

This clonotype was recorded many times. The chain has TRBV24-1 and TRBJ1-5, with a tentative D call TRBD1 (5 bases). CDR1 and CDR2 (germline): KGHDR, SFDVKD. Between the trimmed V and J ends, which lost 4 bases and 5 bases, there was a span of 14 bases. The CDR3 totals 15 residues. The CDR3 DNA is TGTGCCACCAGTGACCGCAGGGCGGGAGATCAGCCCCAGCATTTT. Its translation: CATSDRRAGDQPQHF.

This clonotype was counted only a few times. The V call is TRBV10-3, the J call TRBJ1-2; a weak D match, TRBD1 (6 bases). The V end lost 0 bases, the J end lost 5 bases, and 16 bases lay between the germline ends. The CDR3 is 16 amino acids. CDR1 and CDR2 from the germline V gene are ENHRY and SYGVKD. The CDR3 is CAISESRGQGSYGYTF. The CDR3 bases are TGTGCCATCAGTGAGTCTCGGGGACAAGGGAGTTATGGCTACACCTTC.

This clonotype was seen at least ten times. The V and J genes are TRBV19 and TRBJ2-7, with TRBD2 as a possible D gene (5 bases). Trimming removed 3 bases from V and 4 bases from J, with 13 bases in between. Germline CDR1 LNHDA, CDR2 SQIVND (reference sequence). The CDR3 totals 14 residues. DNA for the CDR3: TGTGCCAGTAGTATCAGGCCGGGAAAGTACGAGCAGTACTTC. This codes for CASSIRPGKYEQYF.

CDR3 in DNA: TGTGCCAGCAGCTTAGCGCCCCGACTAGCGAATCCGGACGAGCAGTACTTC. Protein: CASSLAPRLANPDEQYF. The gene calls are TRBV7-9 and TRBJ2-7, with 8 nucleotides matching TRBD2. The germline V gene has CDR1 SEHNR and CDR2 FQNEAQ (reference sequence). The CDR3 consists of 17 residues. J gave up 5 bases and V 0 bases, and 12 bases lay outside the gene matches. Together with reference TRBV7-9 and TRBJ2-7, the CDR3 gives the full variable domain: DTGVSQNPRHKITKRGQNVTFRCDPISEHNRLYWYRQTLGQGPEFLTYFQNEAQLEKSRLLSDRFSAERPKGSFSTLEIQRTEQGDSAMYLCASSLAPRLANPDEQYFGPGTRLTVT.

This clonotype was detected many times. The chain couples TRBV20-1 to TRBJ1-6; tentative D call: TRBD1 (5 bases). This CDR3 has 14 amino acids. The V end was cut by 5 bases, the J end by 5 bases, with 13 bases between. Germline values: CDR1 DFQATT, CDR2 SNEGSKA (reference sequence). Here the CDR3 DNA reads TGCAGTGCTCTGGACACGGGGAATAATTCACCCCTCCACTTT. It encodes CSALDTGNNSPLHF.

The sample holds a few counts of this clonotype. The CDR3 DNA reads as TGCAGTGCTAGAGGCCTAGCGGGAGGTCTGTACCAAGAGACCCAGTACTTC. It is translated as CSARGLAGGLYQETQYF. The J gene is TRBJ2-5, the V gene TRBV20-1; 11 bases agree with TRBD2. V was pared by 1 base and J by 0 bases, with 7 bases of the junction left unmatched. The CDR3 length is 17 residues. CDR1 and CDR2 (germline): DFQATT, SNEGSKA (reference sequence).

The DNA of the CDR3 is TGTGCCAGCAGCTATCCGGGACTAGCGGTCAAAGAGACCCAGCATTTT. Amino acids: CASSYPGLAVKETQHF. The rearrangement uses TRBV7-2 and TRBJ1-5, with a possible D match to TRBD1 (5 bases). The V gene lost 4 bases and the J gene lost 11 bases, with 24 bases spanning the gap. Germline CDR1 is SGHTA and CDR2 is FQGNSA. This CDR3 has 16 residues.

This clonotype was counted ten times or more. The CDR3 here is CSVPRGENTEAFF. CDR3 coding DNA: TGCAGCGTCCCGAGGGGCGAGAACACTGAAGCTTTCTTT. This chain joins TRBV29-1 and TRBJ1-1; a weak D match, TRBD1 (5 bases). Trimming stripped 6 bases from V and 1 base from J, with 12 bases between. The CDR3 covers 13 residues. Germline CDR1 and CDR2: SQVTM and ANQGSEA.

The chain uses TRBV7-2 and TRBJ2-5; TRBD2 might be the D (5 bases). This CDR3 contains 15 residues. CDR1 and CDR2 (germline): SGHTA, FQGNSA. The germline V and J ends were trimmed by 8 bases and 4 bases, with 20 bases remaining between them. This CDR3 reads CASASLVAGGETQYF. CDR3 DNA sequence: TGTGCCAGCGCCAGCTTGGTGGCAGGAGGAGAGACCCAGTACTTC. The full variable domain, rest sourced from reference TRBV7-2 and TRBJ2-5, is GAGVSQSPSNKVTEKGKDVELRCDPISGHTALYWYRQSLGQGLEFLIYFQGNSAPDKSGLPSDRFSAERTGGSVSTLTIQRTQQEDSAVYLCASASLVAGGETQYFGPGTRLLVL.

This clonotype was seen at least ten times. J is TRBJ1-5 and V is TRBV15; a weak D match, TRBD1 (5 bases). Germline-derived CDR1 and CDR2 are LNHNV and YYDKDF (reference sequence). The V end was cut by 6 bases, the J end by 1 base, with 19 bases between. The CDR3 runs 17 residues. CDR3 in amino acids: CATRGSGLGISNQPQHF. The CDR3 DNA reads TGTGCCACCAGAGGGTCGGGACTGGGAATAAGCAATCAGCCCCAGCATTTT.

A note on this clonotype: One junction end does not reproduce the germline sequence, and a read error may be involved. V is TRBV5-1 and J is TRBJ1-5, with D perhaps TRBD1 (6 bases). CDR1 is SGHRS, CDR2 YFSETQ, per germline. CDR3 length: 19 amino acids. The CDR3 is CASGFETGTPSYSNQPQHF. The CDR3 nucleotides read TGCGCCAGCGGCTTTGAGACAGGAACTCCGTCATATAGCAATCAGCCCCAGCATTTT.

This clonotype came up a few times. This chain connects TRBV10-3 to TRBJ1-2; tentative D call: TRBD1 (6 bases). Germline V gene data show CDR1 as ENHRY and CDR2 as SYGVKD. The V gene lost 3 bases and the J gene lost 8 bases, with 19 bases spanning the gap. The CDR3 totals 15 residues. For the CDR3, the DNA is TGTGCCATCAGTGATCCGGGACACCACTTTAAGGGCTACACCTTC. It is translated as CAISDPGHHFKGYTF.

This chain links TRBV6-5 with TRBJ1-2; TRBD1 might be the D (5 bases). CDR1 is MNHEY, CDR2 SVGAGI, per germline. There are 12 residues in the CDR3. V lost 5 bases, J lost 14 bases, and 18 bases lay in between. The CDR3 coding sequence is TGTGCCAGCAGTCCAGTGACCGGGGGTTTGACCTTC. It is translated as CASSPVTGGLTF.

The chain recombines TRBV7-9 with TRBJ1-3; 7 bases fit TRBD1. CDR3 size: 16 residues. Germline V CDR1 and CDR2: SEHNR, FQNEAQ (reference sequence). J lost 0 bases, V lost 3 bases, and 5 bases had no gene match. CDR3 coding DNA: TGTGCCAGCAGCTTCTACAGGGGAAGCTCTGGAAACACCATATATTTT. Its translation is CASSFYRGSSGNTIYF.

This clonotype has more than one count but fewer than ten. This chain joins TRBV5-1 and TRBJ2-2, with 8 bases that match TRBD1. This CDR3 is built from 16 residues. The germline CDR1 and CDR2 sequences are SGHRS and YFSETQ. The J segment lost 3 bases and the V segment lost 4 bases, leaving 8 bases of the junction unmatched. The CDR3 reads CASSQPDRGDTGELFF. CDR3 sequence (DNA): TGCGCCAGCAGCCAACCCGACAGGGGTGACACCGGGGAGCTGTTTTTT.

This clonotype was counted only a few times. J is TRBJ1-6 and V is TRBV30; a weak D match, TRBD1 (5 bases). Trimming cost V 7 bases and J 9 bases, with 16 bases left between them. CDR1 is GTSNPN and CDR2 is SVGIG in the germline V gene (reference sequence). There are 13 residues in the CDR3. CDR3 loop: CAYRQMECSPLHF. The CDR3 DNA reads as TGTGCCTACAGACAGATGGAATGTTCACCCCTCCACTTT.

This clonotype was counted many times. The V and J genes are TRBV19 and TRBJ2-7, with D perhaps assigned TRBD1 or TRBD2 (5 bases each). V lost 4 bases and J lost 2, with 15 bases in between. The CDR3 sequence is 15 residues long. Germline CDR1 and CDR2: LNHDA and SQIVND (reference sequence). CDR3: CASSTDAGTTYEQYF. As DNA, the CDR3 is TGTGCCAGTAGTACAGACGCCGGGACCACCTACGAGCAGTACTTC.